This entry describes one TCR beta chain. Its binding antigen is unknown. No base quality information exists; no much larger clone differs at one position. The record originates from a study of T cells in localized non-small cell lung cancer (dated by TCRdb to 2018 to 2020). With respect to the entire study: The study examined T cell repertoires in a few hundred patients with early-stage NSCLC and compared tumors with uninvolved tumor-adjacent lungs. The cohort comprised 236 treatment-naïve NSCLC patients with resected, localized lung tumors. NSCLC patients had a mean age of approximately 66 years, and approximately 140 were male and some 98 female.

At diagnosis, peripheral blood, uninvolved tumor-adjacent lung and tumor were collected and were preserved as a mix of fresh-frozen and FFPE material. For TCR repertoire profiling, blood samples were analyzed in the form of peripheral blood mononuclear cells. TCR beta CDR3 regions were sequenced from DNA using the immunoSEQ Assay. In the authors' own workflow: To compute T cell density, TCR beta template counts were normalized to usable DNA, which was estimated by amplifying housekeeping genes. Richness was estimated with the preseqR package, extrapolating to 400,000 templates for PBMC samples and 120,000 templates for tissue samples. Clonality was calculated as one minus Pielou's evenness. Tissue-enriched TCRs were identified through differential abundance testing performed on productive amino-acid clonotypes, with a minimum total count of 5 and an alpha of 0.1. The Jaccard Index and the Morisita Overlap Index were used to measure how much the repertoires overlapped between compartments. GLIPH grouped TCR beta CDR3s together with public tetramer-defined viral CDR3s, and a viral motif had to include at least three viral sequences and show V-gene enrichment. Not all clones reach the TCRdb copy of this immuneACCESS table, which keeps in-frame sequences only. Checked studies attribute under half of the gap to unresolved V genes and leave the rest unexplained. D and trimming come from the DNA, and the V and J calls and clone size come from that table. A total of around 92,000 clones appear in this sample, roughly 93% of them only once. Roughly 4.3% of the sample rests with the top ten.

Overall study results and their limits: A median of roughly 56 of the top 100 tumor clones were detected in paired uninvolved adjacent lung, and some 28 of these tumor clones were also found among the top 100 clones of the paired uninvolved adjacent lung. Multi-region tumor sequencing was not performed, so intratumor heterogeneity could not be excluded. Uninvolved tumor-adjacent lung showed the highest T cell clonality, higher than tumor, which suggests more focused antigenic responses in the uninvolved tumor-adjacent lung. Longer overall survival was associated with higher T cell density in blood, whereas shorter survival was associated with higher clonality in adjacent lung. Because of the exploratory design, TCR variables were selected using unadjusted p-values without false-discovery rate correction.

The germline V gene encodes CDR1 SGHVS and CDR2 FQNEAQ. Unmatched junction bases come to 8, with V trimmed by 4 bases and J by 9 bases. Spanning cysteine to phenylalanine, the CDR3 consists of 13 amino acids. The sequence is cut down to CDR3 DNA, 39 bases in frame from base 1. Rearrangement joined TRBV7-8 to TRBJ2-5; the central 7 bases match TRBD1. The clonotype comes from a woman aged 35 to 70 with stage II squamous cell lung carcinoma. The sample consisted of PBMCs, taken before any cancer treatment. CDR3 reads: CASSSRQGQAQYF. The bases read TGTGCCAGCAGCTCCCGACAAGGACAGGCCCAGTACTTC.